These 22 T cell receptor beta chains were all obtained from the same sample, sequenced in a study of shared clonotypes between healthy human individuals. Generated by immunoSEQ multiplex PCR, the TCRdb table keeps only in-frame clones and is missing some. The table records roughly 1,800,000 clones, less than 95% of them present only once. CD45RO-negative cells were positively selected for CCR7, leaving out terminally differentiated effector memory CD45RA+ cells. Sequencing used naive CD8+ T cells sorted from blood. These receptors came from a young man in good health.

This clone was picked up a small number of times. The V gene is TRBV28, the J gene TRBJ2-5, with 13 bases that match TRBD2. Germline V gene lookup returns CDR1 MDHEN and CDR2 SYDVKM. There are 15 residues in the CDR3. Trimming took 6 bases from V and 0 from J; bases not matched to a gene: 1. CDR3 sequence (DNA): TGTGCCAGCAGGGGACTAGCGGGGAACCAAGAGACCCAGTACTTC. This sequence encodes CASRGLAGNQETQYF.

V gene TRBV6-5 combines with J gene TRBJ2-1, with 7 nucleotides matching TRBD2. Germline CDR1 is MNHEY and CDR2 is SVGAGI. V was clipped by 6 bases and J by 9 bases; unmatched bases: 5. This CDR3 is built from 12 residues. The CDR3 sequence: CASSHGGGEQFF. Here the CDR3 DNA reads TGTGCCAGCAGCCACGGCGGGGGTGAGCAGTTCTTC.

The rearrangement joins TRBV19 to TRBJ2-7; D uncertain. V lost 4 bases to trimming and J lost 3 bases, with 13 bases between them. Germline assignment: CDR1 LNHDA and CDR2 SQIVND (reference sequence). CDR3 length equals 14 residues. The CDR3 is CASSSAIRGYEQYF. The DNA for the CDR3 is TGTGCCAGTAGTAGTGCTATCAGAGGCTACGAGCAGTACTTC.

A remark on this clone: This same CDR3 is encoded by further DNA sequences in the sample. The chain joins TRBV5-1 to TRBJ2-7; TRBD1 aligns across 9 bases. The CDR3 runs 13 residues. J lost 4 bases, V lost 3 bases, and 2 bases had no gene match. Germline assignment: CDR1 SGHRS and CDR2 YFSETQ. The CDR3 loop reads CASSWGTGYEQYF. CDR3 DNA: TGCGCCAGCAGCTGGGGGACAGGGTACGAGCAGTACTTC.

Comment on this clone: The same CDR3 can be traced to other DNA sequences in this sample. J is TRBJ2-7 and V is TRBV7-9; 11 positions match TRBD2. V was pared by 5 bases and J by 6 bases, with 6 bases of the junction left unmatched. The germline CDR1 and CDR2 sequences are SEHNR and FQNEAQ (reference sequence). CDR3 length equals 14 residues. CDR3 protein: CASSLGGLAVEQYF. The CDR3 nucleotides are TGTGCCAGCAGCCTAGGGGGACTAGCGGTCGAGCAGTACTTC.

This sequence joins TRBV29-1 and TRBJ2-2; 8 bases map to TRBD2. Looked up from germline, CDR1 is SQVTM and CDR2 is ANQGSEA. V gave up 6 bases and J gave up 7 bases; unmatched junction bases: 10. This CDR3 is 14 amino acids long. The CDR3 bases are TGCAGCGTAGCGGGAGACGAACATAACGGGGAGCTGTTTTTT. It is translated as CSVAGDEHNGELFF.

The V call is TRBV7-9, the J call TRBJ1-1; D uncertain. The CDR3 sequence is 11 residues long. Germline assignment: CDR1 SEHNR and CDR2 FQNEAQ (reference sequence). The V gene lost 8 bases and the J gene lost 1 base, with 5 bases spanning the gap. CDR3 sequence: CASGWNTEAFF. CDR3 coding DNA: TGTGCCAGCGGGTGGAACACTGAAGCTTTCTTT.

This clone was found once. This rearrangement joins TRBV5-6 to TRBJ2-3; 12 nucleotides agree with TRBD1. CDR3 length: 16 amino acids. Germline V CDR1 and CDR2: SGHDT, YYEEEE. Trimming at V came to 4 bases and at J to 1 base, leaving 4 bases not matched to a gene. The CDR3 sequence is CASSQRDRGRTDTQYF. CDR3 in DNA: TGTGCCAGCAGCCAACGGGACAGGGGGCGCACAGATACGCAGTATTTT.

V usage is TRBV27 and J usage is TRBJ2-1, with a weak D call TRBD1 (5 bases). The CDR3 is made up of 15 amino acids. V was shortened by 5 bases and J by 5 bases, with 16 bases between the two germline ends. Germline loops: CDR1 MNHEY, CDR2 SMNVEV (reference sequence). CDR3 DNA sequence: TGTGCCAGCAGTCCATCTTGGGGCCTGGACAATGAGCAGTTCTTC. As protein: CASSPSWGLDNEQFF.

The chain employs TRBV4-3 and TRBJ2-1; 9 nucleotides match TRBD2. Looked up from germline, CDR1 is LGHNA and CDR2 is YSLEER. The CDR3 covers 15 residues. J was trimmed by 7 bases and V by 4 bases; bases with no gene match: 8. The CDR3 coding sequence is TGCGCCAGCAGCCCCGGGACTAGCTATATTAATGAGCAGTTCTTC. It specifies CASSPGTSYINEQFF.

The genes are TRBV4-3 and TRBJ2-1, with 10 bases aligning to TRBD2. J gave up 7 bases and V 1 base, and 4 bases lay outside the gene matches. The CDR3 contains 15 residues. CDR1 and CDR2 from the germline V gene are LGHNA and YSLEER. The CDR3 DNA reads TGCGCCAGCAGCCAAGGACTAGCGGGCCATAATGAGCAGTTCTTC. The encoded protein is CASSQGLAGHNEQFF.

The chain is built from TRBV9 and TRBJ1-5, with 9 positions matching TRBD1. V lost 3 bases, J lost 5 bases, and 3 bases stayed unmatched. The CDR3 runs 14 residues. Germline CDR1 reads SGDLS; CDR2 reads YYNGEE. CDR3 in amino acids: CASSGTGDHQPQHF. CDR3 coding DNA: TGTGCCAGCAGCGGGACAGGGGACCATCAGCCCCAGCATTTT.

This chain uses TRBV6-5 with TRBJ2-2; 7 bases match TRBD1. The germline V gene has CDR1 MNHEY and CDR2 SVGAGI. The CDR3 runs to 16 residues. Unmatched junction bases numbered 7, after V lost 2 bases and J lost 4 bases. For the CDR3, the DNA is TGTGCCAGCAGTTACGGCACAGGGGATGGCACCGGGGAGCTGTTTTTT. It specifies CASSYGTGDGTGELFF.

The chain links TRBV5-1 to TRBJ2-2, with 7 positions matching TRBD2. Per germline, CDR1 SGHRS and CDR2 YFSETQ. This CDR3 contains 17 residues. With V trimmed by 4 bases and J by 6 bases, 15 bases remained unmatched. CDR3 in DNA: TGCGCCAGCAGCGGTACGCCAGCGGGGTACGCCGCCGGGGAGCTGTTTTTT. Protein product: CASSGTPAGYAAGELFF.

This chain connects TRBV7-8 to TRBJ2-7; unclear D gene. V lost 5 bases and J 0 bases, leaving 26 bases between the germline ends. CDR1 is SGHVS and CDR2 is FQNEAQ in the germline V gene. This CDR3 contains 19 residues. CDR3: CASSPTAGPAGLTSYEQYF. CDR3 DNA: TGTGCCAGCAGCCCAACTGCCGGCCCTGCAGGTTTGACCTCCTACGAGCAGTACTTC.

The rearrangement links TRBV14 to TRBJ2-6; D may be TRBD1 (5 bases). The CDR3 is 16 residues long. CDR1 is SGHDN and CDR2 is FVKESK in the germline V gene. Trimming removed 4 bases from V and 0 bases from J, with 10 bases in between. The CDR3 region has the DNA TGTGCCAGCAGCCCCCGACAGAGCTCTGGGGCCAACGTCCTGACTTTC. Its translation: CASSPRQSSGANVLTF. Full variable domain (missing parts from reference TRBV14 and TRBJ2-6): EAGVTQFPSHSVIEKGQTVTLRCDPISGHDNLYWYRRVMGKEIKFLLHFVKESKQDESGMPNNRFLAERTGGTYSTLKVQPAELEDSGVYFCASSPRQSSGANVLTFGAGSRLTVL.

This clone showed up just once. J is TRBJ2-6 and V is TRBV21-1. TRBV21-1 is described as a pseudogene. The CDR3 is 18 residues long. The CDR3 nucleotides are TGTGCCAGCAGCAAAGACTTCCGAAGGTCCTCTGGGGCCAACGTCCTGACTTTC. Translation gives CASSKDFRRSSGANVLTF.

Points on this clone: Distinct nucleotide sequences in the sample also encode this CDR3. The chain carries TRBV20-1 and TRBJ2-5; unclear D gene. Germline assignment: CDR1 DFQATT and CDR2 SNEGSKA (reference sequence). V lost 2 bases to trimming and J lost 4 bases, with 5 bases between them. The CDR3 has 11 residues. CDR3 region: CSARQVETQYF. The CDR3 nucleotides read TGCAGTGCTAGACAGGTAGAGACCCAGTACTTC.

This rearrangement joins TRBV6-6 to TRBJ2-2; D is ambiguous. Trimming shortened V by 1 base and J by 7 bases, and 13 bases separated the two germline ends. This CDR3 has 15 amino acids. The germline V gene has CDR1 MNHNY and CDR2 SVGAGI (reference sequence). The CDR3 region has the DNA TGTGCCAGCAGTTACTATATCCCGGGCATCGGGGAGCTGTTTTTT. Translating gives CASSYYIPGIGELFF.

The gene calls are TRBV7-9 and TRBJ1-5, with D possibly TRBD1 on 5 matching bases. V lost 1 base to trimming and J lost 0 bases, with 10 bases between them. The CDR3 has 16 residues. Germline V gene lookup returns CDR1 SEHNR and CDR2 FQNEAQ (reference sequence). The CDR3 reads CASSLETAYSNQPQHF. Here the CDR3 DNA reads TGTGCCAGCAGCTTAGAGACAGCCTATAGCAATCAGCCCCAGCATTTT.

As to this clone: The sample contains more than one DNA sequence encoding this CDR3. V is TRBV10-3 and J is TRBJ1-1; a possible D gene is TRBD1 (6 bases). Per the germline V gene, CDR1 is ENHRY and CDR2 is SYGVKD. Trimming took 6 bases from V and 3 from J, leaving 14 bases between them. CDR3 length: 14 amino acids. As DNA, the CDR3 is TGTGCCATCAGCGAGGGGGGAGGTTACACTGAAGCTTTCTTT. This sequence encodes CAISEGGGYTEAFF.

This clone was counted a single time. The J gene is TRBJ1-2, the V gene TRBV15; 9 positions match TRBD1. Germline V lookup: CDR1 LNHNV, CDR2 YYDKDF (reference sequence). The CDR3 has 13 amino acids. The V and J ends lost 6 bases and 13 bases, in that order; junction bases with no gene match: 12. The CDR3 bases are TGTGCCACCAGTCCGGGACAGGGCCTAGTAGGCACCTTC. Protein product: CATSPGQGLVGTF.